This TCR beta chain comes out of a study of graft-versus-host responses after intestinal transplantation. Study in general: Multivisceral, liver-intestinal, or isolated intestinal grafts were transplanted into recipients. Uniformly, recipients were administered anti-thymocyte globulin induction with subsequent tacrolimus and steroids for 2 to 3 years.

The CDR3 totals 16 residues. V was shortened by 2 bases and J by 2 bases, with 16 bases between the two germline ends. CDR1 and CDR2 (germline): LGHNA, YNFKEQ. Repertoires were generated with immunoSEQ multiplex PCR, while TCRdb's copy carries only in-frame clones and drops some. The sample lists approximately 78,000 clones, around 86% seen once, with around 8% in the top ten. Study findings and constraints: Patients who carried graft-donor T cell macrochimerism also had high graft-versus-host to host-versus-graft clonal ratios in their allografts. In recipient marrow, GvH clones were found, and some appeared first in ileum or blood.

On this clone itself: The antigen remains undetermined.

The sequence was collected from a human donor who was the organ donor for an intestinal transplant. Sequencing used unstimulated CD8+ T cells sorted from spleen or lymph node cells, obtained before transplant. The chain carries TRBV4-2 and TRBJ2-7; D unresolved. CDR3 bases: TGTGCCAGCAGCCAAAACGAGTCGCCTAATCCCTACGAGCAGTACTTC. Translation: CASSQNESPNPYEQYF.